Here is one TCR beta chain with its context. Its antigen remains unidentified. This specimen belongs to a study of blood T cells in healthy people across ages. Regarding the study as a whole: Strongly correlated with naive T cell percentage was TCR beta diversity. Without sorted subsets, naive and antigen-experienced compartments could not be conclusively compared.

PCR was performed a second time for roughly 7 to 11 cycles using a sample-barcoded 5' primer and a J-beta primer mix. TCRdb redid the calling of the 5' RACE reads with MiXCR, one entry per CDR3 protein. The sample lists some 1.8 million distinct CDR3 sequences; about two fifths were seen once. CDR3 size: 17 residues. V lost 1 base, J lost 3 bases, and 9 bases stayed unmatched. The receptor comes from a human donor in good health. This rearrangement joins TRBV12-3 or TRBV12-4 to TRBJ2-1, with 7 positions matching TRBD2. Sequenced sample: blood. CDR3 in DNA: TGTGCCAGCAGTTTAGGGGCTAGCGGAAACCTCTACAATGAGCAGTTCTTC. This encodes CASSLGASGNLYNEQFF.